This TCR beta chain was sequenced in a study of blood T cell repertoires in COVID-19. Overall study: The samples span acute and convalescent COVID-19 from the United States, Italy and Spain. The cDNA or gDNA used as material had been derived from T cells, B-cell-depleted T cells, or PBMCs.

V shed 5 bases and J 9 bases; nucleotides not matched to a gene: 14. The CDR3 is 15 residues long. The germline gives CDR1 SGHTA, CDR2 FQGNSA. Original methodology: Nucleated cell counts were estimated from reference gene primer amplification. The data were produced by immunoSEQ multiplex PCR, yet TCRdb's version contains in-frame clones alone and is incomplete. The D gene and trimming were derived from the DNA, and the V and J assignments and clone size from that table. The sample shows about 160,000 clones, approximately 90% of them seen only once. Sequences were obtained from peripheral blood. The sequence derives from a woman aged 60-70 years with active or convalescent COVID-19. V usage is TRBV7-2 and J usage is TRBJ2-5, with 8 bases identical to TRBD1. For the CDR3, the DNA is TGTGCCAGCAGCCAGGGGGCGGGGACAGGTCAAGCCCAGTACTTC. It translates to CASSQGAGTGQAQYF.